This is a list of T cell receptor beta chains from one sample in a study of beta chain features in type 1 diabetes. Repertoires were generated with immunoSEQ multiplex PCR, while TCRdb's copy carries only in-frame clones and drops some. The profile shows under 450,000 clones, about 15% of them singletons. What was sequenced was naive CD4+ T cells from blood. These TCRs come from a woman between 18 and 29 years old in good health. Both conserved end residues are part of each CDR3. D genes are given only for firm matches. Expanded clones are given a class, and other clones once, few, many or no size at all.

J: TRBJ2-3; size: -; V: TRBV28; D: TRBD1; DNA: TGTGCCAGCAGGCCGACAGGGTCTAGGGATACGCAGTATTTT; CDR3: CASRPTGSRDTQYF
J: TRBJ2-3; size: -; V: TRBV5-1; D: TRBD2; DNA: TGCGCCAGCAGCGTGGGACTAGCGGGAGGGCGCACAGATACGCAGTATTTT; CDR3: CASSVGLAGGRTDTQYF
J: TRBJ2-7; size: -; V: TRBV28; D: -; DNA: TGTGCCAGCAGTTTACAGGGCACAGGACGCCACGAGCAGTACTTC; CDR3: CASSLQGTGRHEQYF
J: TRBJ2-2; size: few; V: TRBV5-4; D: -; DNA: TGTGCCAGCCGACTTAAACAGGGTAACACCGGGGAGCTGTTTTTT; CDR3: CASRLKQGNTGELFF
J: TRBJ2-1; size: -; V: TRBV5-4; D: TRBD2; DNA: TGTGCCAGCAGAGCGGGACGGGGAGCCTACAATGAGCAGTTCTTC; CDR3: CASRAGRGAYNEQFF
J: TRBJ1-4; size: -; V: TRBV27; D: -; DNA: TGTGCCACTGGTCGGGCAACTAATGAAAAACTGTTTTTT; CDR3: CATGRATNEKLFF
J: TRBJ2-1; size: -; V: TRBV7-9; D: -; DNA: TGTGCCAGCAGCTTGTCAAATGAGCAGTTCTTC; CDR3: CASSLSNEQFF
J: TRBJ2-1; size: few; V: TRBV19; D: -; DNA: TGTGCCAGTAGCACTCACCGGCTAGCCGATGAGCAGTTCTTC; CDR3: CASSTHRLADEQFF
J: TRBJ2-7; size: few; V: TRBV4-3; D: -; DNA: TGCGCCAGCAGCCAAGACCCCCAGGGTCCCTACGAGCAGTACTTC; CDR3: CASSQDPQGPYEQYF
J: TRBJ2-7; size: -; V: TRBV28; D: TRBD2; DNA: TGTGCCAGCAGGGCCGGAACTAGCGGGAGCCACGAGCAGTACTTC; CDR3: CASRAGTSGSHEQYF
J: TRBJ2-5; size: few; V: TRBV9; D: -; DNA: TGTGCCAGCAGCGCCGGGACTCCCCCACAAGAGCAGACCCAGTACTTC; CDR3: CASSAGTPPQEQTQYF
J: TRBJ2-1; size: -; V: TRBV5-1; D: TRBD2; DNA: TGCGCCAGCAGCTTTGGTAGCGGGAGCGGTAATGAGCAGTTCTTC; CDR3: CASSFGSGSGNEQFF
J: TRBJ2-3; size: once; V: TRBV9; D: -; DNA: TGTGCCAGCAGTGTCCTCTTCGGGGGGCTAACAGATACGCAGTATTTT; CDR3: CASSVLFGGLTDTQYF
J: TRBJ2-5; size: few; V: TRBV27; D: TRBD2; DNA: TGTGCCAGCAGTTCGTCTCCCAGACTAGCGGGAGCTATAGAGACCCAGTACTTC; CDR3: CASSSSPRLAGAIETQYF
J: TRBJ2-3; size: -; V: TRBV28; D: -; DNA: TGTGCCAGCAGTTTAGTACTTACTACGCAGTATTTT; CDR3: CASSLVLTTQYF
J: TRBJ1-1; size: -; V: TRBV28; D: -; DNA: TGTGCCAGCCAATCACTCCAATTTTCCACTGAAGCTTTCTTT; CDR3: CASQSLQFSTEAFF
J: TRBJ1-1; size: -; V: TRBV19; D: TRBD1; DNA: TGTGCCAGCGGGGACAGGAGGGCTGAAGCTTTCTTT; CDR3: CASGDRRAEAFF
J: TRBJ2-1; size: few; V: TRBV7-2; D: -; DNA: TGTGCCAGCAGCCCCCAGTTGAATGAGCAGTTCTTC; CDR3: CASSPQLNEQFF
J: TRBJ2-1; size: few; V: TRBV7-9; D: -; DNA: TGTGCCAGCAGCCCCCGTAACTCCTACAATGAGCAGTTCTTC; CDR3: CASSPRNSYNEQFF
J: TRBJ1-5; size: -; V: TRBV27; D: TRBD1; DNA: TGTGCCAGCAAATTGGACAGGAGCCTCAATCAGCCCCAGCATTTT; CDR3: CASKLDRSLNQPQHF
J: TRBJ1-5; size: -; V: TRBV6-5; D: TRBD1; DNA: TGTGCCAGCAGTTTTGGGACAGGTAGGAATCAGCCCCAGCATTTT; CDR3: CASSFGTGRNQPQHF
J: TRBJ2-1; size: -; V: TRBV11-3; D: -; DNA: TGTGCCAGCAGCTCAGCCGGGGGGCTGAGTAGCGATGAGCAGTTCTTC; CDR3: CASSSAGGLSSDEQFF
J: TRBJ1-2; size: few; V: TRBV27; D: TRBD1; DNA: TGTGCCAGCAGTTTATCGGGGGTGGAGGGGGCGCATGGCTACACCTTC; CDR3: CASSLSGVEGAHGYTF
J: TRBJ1-1; size: -; V: TRBV29-1; D: -; DNA: TGCAGCGTTGCAAACCTCAGGGGCATGAACACTGAAGCTTTCTTT; CDR3: CSVANLRGMNTEAFF
J: TRBJ2-7; size: -; V: TRBV4-1; D: -; DNA: TGCGCCAGCAGCCAGGAAAGCGGGTTCTCCTACGAGCAGTACTTC; CDR3: CASSQESGFSYEQYF
J: TRBJ1-2; size: -; V: TRBV5-6; D: -; DNA: TGTGCCAGCAGCTTGCAGGGCCACTATGGCTACACCTTC; CDR3: CASSLQGHYGYTF
J: TRBJ2-7; size: -; V: TRBV9; D: TRBD2; DNA: TGTGCCAGCAGCGTAGAGTCTCTAGCGGGACTTGGCGAGCAGTACTTC; CDR3: CASSVESLAGLGEQYF
J: TRBJ2-1; size: few; V: TRBV9; D: TRBD2; DNA: TGTGCCAGCAGCGTAGCTAGCGGGGGGTACAATGAGCAGTTCTTC; CDR3: CASSVASGGYNEQFF
J: TRBJ2-1; size: -; V: TRBV5-1; D: -; DNA: TGCGCCAGCAGCGTAAATGAGAGGACTCCGCAGTTCTTC; CDR3: CASSVNERTPQFF
J: TRBJ2-7; size: few; V: TRBV10-3; D: -; DNA: TGTGCCATCAGTGAACGGGATGACGAGCAGTACTTC; CDR3: CAISERDDEQYF
J: TRBJ2-6; size: -; V: TRBV9; D: -; DNA: TGTGCCAGCAGCCCGCAGGGTGGTGGGGCCAACGTCCTGACTTTC; CDR3: CASSPQGGGANVLTF
J: TRBJ2-1; size: -; V: TRBV7-3; D: -; DNA: TGTGCCAGCAGCCAAGCCGTGCAGTTCTTC; CDR3: CASSQAVQFF
J: TRBJ2-7; size: few; V: TRBV29-1; D: TRBD2; DNA: TGCAGCGTTGGGACTAGCCCTACCTACGAGCAGTACTTC; CDR3: CSVGTSPTYEQYF
J: TRBJ2-5; size: -; V: TRBV25-1; D: -; DNA: TGTGCCAGCAGCCTTGGAGCCCAAGAGACCCAGTACTTC; CDR3: CASSLGAQETQYF
J: TRBJ1-5; size: few; V: TRBV30; D: TRBD1; DNA: TGTGCCTGGAGGGGAGGACAGGAGGGGAGCGATCAGCCCCAGCATTTT; CDR3: CAWRGGQEGSDQPQHF
J: TRBJ2-1; size: -; V: TRBV4-2; D: -; DNA: TGTGCCAGCAGCCAAGCGGCGCGGGCAAGCTCCTACAATGAGCAGTTCTTC; CDR3: CASSQAARASSYNEQFF
J: TRBJ1-5; size: -; V: TRBV6-5; D: TRBD1; DNA: TGTGCCAGCAGGCCGGACAGGAGTAGCAATCAGCCCCAGCATTTT; CDR3: CASRPDRSSNQPQHF
J: TRBJ2-5; size: few; V: TRBV28; D: -; DNA: TGTGCCAGCAGCCGAGGGGGAAGCATCCAAGAGACCCAGTACTTC; CDR3: CASSRGGSIQETQYF
J: TRBJ2-3; size: few; V: TRBV30; D: TRBD2; DNA: TGTGCCTGGAGCGCAGGACTAGCGGTTCCAGATACGCAGTATTTT; CDR3: CAWSAGLAVPDTQYF
J: TRBJ2-1; size: few; V: TRBV9; D: TRBD1; DNA: TGTGCCAGCGGGGACAGGGGCTACAATGAGCAGTTCTTC; CDR3: CASGDRGYNEQFF
J: TRBJ2-3; size: -; V: TRBV27; D: -; DNA: TGTGCCAGCTGTAAGCGGGCCAGCACAGATACGCAGTATTTT; CDR3: CASCKRASTDTQYF
J: TRBJ2-2; size: -; V: TRBV6-6; D: -; DNA: TGTGCCAGCAGTTATAGCGGAACGAACACCGGGGAGCTGTTTTTT; CDR3: CASSYSGTNTGELFF
J: TRBJ1-1; size: few; V: TRBV5-4; D: -; DNA: TGTGCCAGCAGCTTCGGAAGAGGCACTGAAGCTTTCTTT; CDR3: CASSFGRGTEAFF
J: TRBJ1-1; size: few; V: TRBV7-8; D: -; DNA: TGTGCCAGCAGCTTAGCGAGGAACACTGAAGCTTTCTTT; CDR3: CASSLARNTEAFF
J: TRBJ2-4; size: few; V: TRBV29-1; D: -; DNA: TGCAGAAAAGGGCAGGGGAACATTCAGTACTTC; CDR3: CRKGQGNIQYF
J: TRBJ2-7; size: few; V: TRBV6-5; D: -; DNA: TGTGCCAGCAGTCTACAGGGTTGGATCACCTACGAGCAGTACTTC; CDR3: CASSLQGWITYEQYF
J: TRBJ2-5; size: few; V: TRBV25-1; D: -; DNA: TGTGCCAGCATCCAGGGGGAGACCCAGTACTTC; CDR3: CASIQGETQYF
J: TRBJ2-7; size: few; V: TRBV7-3; D: TRBD2; DNA: TGTGCCAGCAGCCAAACTAGCGGGGGATTCTACGAGCAGTACTTC; CDR3: CASSQTSGGFYEQYF
J: TRBJ2-1; size: -; V: TRBV11-3; D: TRBD2; DNA: TGTGCCAGCAGCCGCTCTAGCGGCACCTACAATGAGCAGTTCTTC; CDR3: CASSRSSGTYNEQFF